The clone carrying this T cell receptor beta chain was counted between two and nine times. No antigen is known for it. Unique molecular identifiers were present in the TCR beta cDNA libraries. MiXCR was run by TCRdb on the PCR reads, yielding one entry per CDR3 protein. The data contain hundreds of thousands of distinct CDR3 sequences, 25% to 30% of them singletons. This record belongs to a study of post-analysis software for immune sequencing data. CDR1 and CDR2 from the germline V gene are SGHAT and FQNNGV. The CDR3 is made up of 19 amino acids. Losses at the gene ends were 5 bases for V and 0 bases for J; bases not matched to a gene: 12. Findings and limits, study-wide: TRBV segments more frequent in patients than in controls numbered five and included TRBV5-6, TRBV5-1 and TRBV20-1.

The chain uses TRBV11-2 and TRBJ2-3; the match to TRBD2 covers 12 bases. This TCR was sampled from a girl aged 5 to 17 with multiple sclerosis. Sequenced material: blood. The CDR3 sequence: CASSPGRLAGAFSTDTQYF. In DNA form, the CDR3 reads TGTGCCAGCAGCCCCGGCCGACTAGCGGGGGCCTTTAGCACAGATACGCAGTATTTT.